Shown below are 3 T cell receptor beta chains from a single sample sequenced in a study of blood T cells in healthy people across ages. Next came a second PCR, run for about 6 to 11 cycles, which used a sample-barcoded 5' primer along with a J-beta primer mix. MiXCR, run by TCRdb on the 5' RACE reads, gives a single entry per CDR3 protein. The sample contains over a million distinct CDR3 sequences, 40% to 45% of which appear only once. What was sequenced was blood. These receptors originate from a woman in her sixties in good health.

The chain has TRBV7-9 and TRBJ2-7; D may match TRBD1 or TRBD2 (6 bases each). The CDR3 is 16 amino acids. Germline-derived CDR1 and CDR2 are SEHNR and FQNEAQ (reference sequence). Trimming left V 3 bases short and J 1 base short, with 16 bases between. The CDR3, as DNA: TGTGCCAGCAGCTTCTTTAGGGGGACTCAATCCTACGAGCAGTACTTC. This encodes CASSFFRGTQSYEQYF.

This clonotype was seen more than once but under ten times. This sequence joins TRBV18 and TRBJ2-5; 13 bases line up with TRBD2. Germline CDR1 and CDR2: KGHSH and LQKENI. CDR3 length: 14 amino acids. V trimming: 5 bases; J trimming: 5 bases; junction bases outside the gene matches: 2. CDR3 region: CASSGLAGDETQYF. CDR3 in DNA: TGTGCCAGCTCAGGACTAGCGGGAGATGAGACCCAGTACTTC.

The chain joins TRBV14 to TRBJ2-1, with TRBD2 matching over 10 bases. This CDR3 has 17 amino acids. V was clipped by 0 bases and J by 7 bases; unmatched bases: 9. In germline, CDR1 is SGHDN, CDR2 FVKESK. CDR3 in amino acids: CASSQDRLAGEENEQFF. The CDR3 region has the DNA TGTGCCAGCAGCCAAGACCGACTAGCGGGTGAAGAGAATGAGCAGTTCTTC.